This section outlines one T cell receptor beta chain sequence together with its context. Its antigen is currently unknown. There are 13 residues in the CDR3. Germline loops: CDR1 DFQATT, CDR2 SNEGSKA (reference sequence). Unmatched junction bases numbered 6, after V lost 6 bases and J lost 6 bases. This entry is derived from a study of early T cells in non-severe SARS-CoV-2 infection. Study in general: Sequencing was performed on bulk RNA from unsorted whole blood, leaving chains unpaired. Study-level points and caveats: Reliance on VDJdb matching favored anti-spike CD8 responses; private and CD4 specificities were missed.

The protocol attached unique molecular identifiers to individual cDNA molecules. TCRdb processed the 5' RACE reads anew with MiXCR; each CDR3 protein has one entry. The sample lists tens of thousands of distinct CDR3 sequences, about an eighth seen once, with 6.5% to 9% in the top ten. The chain recombines TRBV20-1 with TRBJ1-5; 9 bases are shared with TRBD1. Input material: whole blood. The receptor's source is an adult who was a healthcare worker with PCR-confirmed SARS-CoV-2 infection or an uninfected control (not recorded which). This chain's CDR3 is CSARQGDLQPQHF. The CDR3 coding sequence is TGCAGTGCCAGACAGGGGGACCTTCAGCCCCAGCATTTT.